Listed below are T cell receptor beta chains from one sample, sequenced in a study of blood T cell repertoires in COVID-19. The data were produced by immunoSEQ multiplex PCR, yet TCRdb's version contains in-frame clones alone and is incomplete. The sample consists of roughly 120,000 clones, 70% to 80% of them appearing once. The sample taken for sequencing was peripheral blood. The source is a human donor in a cohort sampled during active COVID-19. CDR3s include the opening cysteine and the closing phenylalanine or tryptophan. Each record gives: D gene, clone size, V gene, J gene, CDR3 protein, CDR3 DNA. The D gene is left open where the match is weak. Expanded clones are given a class, and other clones once, few, many or no size at all.

d_gene: NA
abundance: NA
v_gene: TRBV6-5
j_gene: TRBJ2-7
CDR3aa: CASSYGQGISEQYF
CDR3nt: TGTGCCAGCAGTTACGGCCAGGGAATTAGCGAGCAGTACTTC

d_gene: TRBD1
abundance: NA
v_gene: TRBV6-6
j_gene: TRBJ1-2
CDR3aa: CASSYGGTAYGYTF
CDR3nt: TGTGCCAGCAGTTACGGGGGGACAGCCTATGGCTACACCTTC

d_gene: NA
abundance: NA
v_gene: TRBV6-5
j_gene: TRBJ2-7
CDR3aa: CASTDTGGAYEQYF
CDR3nt: TGTGCCAGCACGGACACAGGGGGGGCCTACGAGCAGTACTTC

d_gene: TRBD1
abundance: NA
v_gene: TRBV5-6
j_gene: TRBJ1-6
CDR3aa: CASSTEFRGRGNSPLHF
CDR3nt: TGTGCCAGCAGCACCGAATTCAGGGGGCGCGGGAATTCACCCCTCCACTTT

d_gene: TRBD2
abundance: NA
v_gene: TRBV18
j_gene: TRBJ2-7
CDR3aa: CASSTSGGNYEQYF
CDR3nt: TGTGCCAGCTCAACTAGCGGGGGGAATTACGAGCAGTACTTC

d_gene: NA
abundance: few
v_gene: TRBV27
j_gene: TRBJ1-1
CDR3aa: CASSFGSNTEAFF
CDR3nt: TGTGCCAGCAGTTTCGGTTCGAACACTGAAGCTTTCTTT

d_gene: TRBD1
abundance: once
v_gene: TRBV6-5
j_gene: TRBJ1-5
CDR3aa: CASSDRDGQPQHF
CDR3nt: TGTGCCAGTTCGGACAGGGACGGGCAGCCCCAGCATTTT

d_gene: NA
abundance: NA
v_gene: TRBV6-5
j_gene: TRBJ2-7
CDR3aa: CASSYSRSYEQYF
CDR3nt: TGTGCCAGCAGTTACTCTCGGTCCTACGAGCAGTACTTC

d_gene: NA
abundance: NA
v_gene: TRBV3-1/TRBV3-2
j_gene: TRBJ2-7
CDR3aa: CASSQQTDEQYF
CDR3nt: TGTGCCAGCAGCCAACAAACGGACGAGCAGTACTTC

d_gene: TRBD1
abundance: once
v_gene: TRBV7-9
j_gene: TRBJ1-1
CDR3aa: CASGAGTGGPNTEAFF
CDR3nt: TGTGCCAGCGGCGCCGGGACAGGGGGCCCGAACACTGAAGCTTTCTTT

d_gene: TRBD2
abundance: NA
v_gene: TRBV7-6
j_gene: TRBJ2-7
CDR3aa: CASSGSIAGQSYEQYF
CDR3nt: TGTGCCAGCAGCGGTTCCATAGCGGGACAATCCTACGAGCAGTACTTC

d_gene: NA
abundance: once
v_gene: TRBV7-9
j_gene: TRBJ2-7
CDR3aa: CASSLAESYEQYF
CDR3nt: TGTGCCAGCAGCTTAGCGGAGTCCTACGAGCAGTACTTC

d_gene: NA
abundance: NA
v_gene: TRBV20-1
j_gene: TRBJ2-7
CDR3aa: CSASQGYEQYF
CDR3nt: TGCAGTGCTAGTCAGGGCTACGAGCAGTACTTC

d_gene: NA
abundance: NA
v_gene: TRBV19
j_gene: TRBJ2-7
CDR3aa: CASMGSQTYEQYF
CDR3nt: TGTGCCAGTATGGGGAGCCAGACCTACGAGCAGTACTTC

d_gene: NA
abundance: once
v_gene: TRBV28
j_gene: TRBJ2-7
CDR3aa: CASSLQGGSYEQYF
CDR3nt: TGTGCCAGCAGTTTGCAGGGAGGTTCCTACGAGCAGTACTTC

d_gene: NA
abundance: NA
v_gene: TRBV28
j_gene: TRBJ2-7
CDR3aa: CASSSQGYAYEQYF
CDR3nt: TGTGCCAGCAGTTCCCAGGGGTATGCATACGAGCAGTACTTC

d_gene: NA
abundance: NA
v_gene: TRBV6-6
j_gene: TRBJ1-6
CDR3aa: CASSLKGDSPLHF
CDR3nt: TGTGCCAGCAGCCTAAAGGGGGATTCACCCCTCCACTTT

d_gene: TRBD2
abundance: NA
v_gene: TRBV9
j_gene: TRBJ2-3
CDR3aa: CASSVGGWLAGRSSTDTQYF
CDR3nt: TGTGCCAGCAGCGTAGGGGGTTGGCTAGCGGGGCGTTCTAGCACAGATACGCAGTATTTT

d_gene: TRBD1
abundance: NA
v_gene: TRBV19
j_gene: TRBJ1-1
CDR3aa: CASSIGWGTGLNYTEAFF
CDR3nt: TGTGCCAGTAGTATTGGTTGGGGGACAGGGTTAAATTACACTGAAGCTTTCTTT

d_gene: TRBD1
abundance: once
v_gene: TRBV6-5
j_gene: TRBJ1-4
CDR3aa: CASSYSGTGSKKLFF
CDR3nt: TGTGCCAGCAGTTACTCGGGGACAGGGTCGAAAAAACTGTTTTTT

d_gene: TRBD1
abundance: NA
v_gene: TRBV6-8
j_gene: TRBJ2-7
CDR3aa: CASANRGLYLEQYF
CDR3nt: TGTGCCAGCGCAAACAGGGGGCTGTATCTCGAGCAGTACTTC

d_gene: NA
abundance: NA
v_gene: TRBV19
j_gene: TRBJ1-5
CDR3aa: CASSIVDQPQHF
CDR3nt: TGTGCCAGTAGTATAGTAGATCAGCCCCAGCATTTT

d_gene: TRBD2
abundance: few
v_gene: TRBV24-1
j_gene: TRBJ2-3
CDR3aa: CATSDFRTSGTTDTQYF
CDR3nt: TGTGCCACCAGTGATTTCAGGACTAGCGGGACTACAGATACGCAGTATTTT

d_gene: NA
abundance: NA
v_gene: TRBV5-1
j_gene: TRBJ2-7
CDR3aa: CASSLDGSSYEQYF
CDR3nt: TGCGCCAGCAGCTTAGACGGGAGCTCCTACGAGCAGTACTTC

d_gene: NA
abundance: NA
v_gene: TRBV6-6
j_gene: TRBJ1-5
CDR3aa: CASSYVGGSSQPQHF
CDR3nt: TGTGCCAGCAGTTATGTCGGGGGGTCGAGTCAGCCCCAGCATTTT

d_gene: NA
abundance: few
v_gene: TRBV11-3
j_gene: TRBJ2-7
CDR3aa: CASARSSYEQYF
CDR3nt: TGTGCCAGTGCGAGAAGCTCCTACGAGCAGTACTTC

d_gene: TRBD1
abundance: NA
v_gene: TRBV6-5
j_gene: TRBJ2-7
CDR3aa: CASSRQGYEQYF
CDR3nt: TGTGCCAGCAGCCGACAGGGCTACGAGCAGTACTTC

d_gene: NA
abundance: NA
v_gene: TRBV27
j_gene: TRBJ1-6
CDR3aa: CASSLVGGNNSPLHF
CDR3nt: TGTGCCAGCAGCCTCGTTGGGGGGAATAATTCACCCCTCCACTTT